The sequence of this T cell receptor (beta chain) was determined in a study of cytomegalovirus exposure and HLA in healthy donors. Unrecorded immune exposures were likely, despite nominal health at sampling. The PCR employed 60 Vbeta primers together with 13 Jbeta primers. Measured with immunoSEQ multiplex PCR; TCRdb has only the in-frame clones, and not every one. The table records 170,000 or so clones, around 84% of them present only once. Germline V gives CDR1 SGHKS, CDR2 YYEKEE (reference sequence). With 0 bases clipped from V and 7 bases from J, the junction kept 19 bases outside the gene matches. CDR3 length: 18 residues.

The TCR originated in a man in his fifties in good health and CMV-seropositive. Sequencing was carried out using PBMCs. The chain recombines TRBV5-5 with TRBJ2-7; TRBD2 agrees at 7 bases. The CDR3 sequence is CASSLGGIIGSPGGEQYV. For the CDR3, the DNA is TGTGCCAGCAGCTTGGGCGGAATCATAGGGTCCCCGGGGGGTGAGCAGTACGTC.